This TCR beta chain was profiled in a study of cytomegalovirus exposure and HLA in healthy donors listed by TCRdb under 2017. Describing the broader study: In an earlier analysis of some 610 of the donors, 250 to 300 Gb of sequence data and approximately 100 million unique TCR beta sequences from about 179 million T cells were reported. About 300 gigabases of sequencing data and tens of millions of unique TCR sequences were included in an early release covering around 600 HLA-typed donors. The genetic ancestry cluster associated with self-reported Caucasian donors included over 80% of the 398 genotyped donors. The aim of the study was to test whether cataloging public T cell receptors could identify signatures of past pathogen exposure. The study used immunosequencing to profile the T cell repertoires of some 600 subjects and linked those repertoires to cytomegalovirus serostatus. Besides the first cohort of roughly 660 subjects, a separate validation cohort made up of 120 or so different subjects was used. High-throughput TCR immunosequencing, statistical association of individual TCRs with disease status, and machine learning were combined to predict cytomegalovirus infection status. A later analysis re-analyzed previously published TCR beta repertoires from roughly 600 donors and added high-resolution HLA genotyping to study TCR occurrence patterns. Rather than using new phenotypic data, the later analysis identified candidate immune exposures from TCR beta sequences and from how often those sequences occurred across donors. An earlier analysis of around 540 of the donors applied high-throughput TCR beta sequencing to assess whether each TCR beta V gene segment acted as functional or pseudogenic. Donor age, sex, ethnicity and CMV serostatus were compiled alongside the repertoire data. A later genetic analysis took genome-wide SNP genotypes for about 55% of the 666 donors and used that subset as a discovery cohort. All discovery cohort repertoires had been generated on a single sequencing platform. Class I and class II HLA loci were covered by the typing at four-digit resolution. The number of typed donors differed by locus: about 629-640 for A, B, C, DRB1 and DQB1; 500 to 550 for DQA1; 606 for DPA1; and around 490 for DPB1. Several DR-DQ haplotypes were handled as single units for association and clustering because linkage in the cohort was strong. Across around 400 genotyped donors of the cohort, an average of about 240,000 unique TCR beta nucleotide sequences per donor were sequenced, and roughly 17% of those sequences were non-productive. Paper-wide results and their limitations: When HLA alleles, especially DR and DQ, strongly co-occurred, attributing TCR associations to individual alleles was difficult. According to a later genetic analysis, donors in an Asian-associated ancestry cluster had fewer N-insertions in productive TCRs than the approximately 630-donor mean. Some IMGT-functional V segments, including TRBV6-2 and TRBV6-3, could not be told apart with the 87-base-pair reads, so those segments were excluded. The study listed 150 to 200 TCR beta chains as associated with cytomegalovirus. In a later analysis, HLA-associated TCR beta chains were found to be more clonally expanded and to have lower generation probabilities than equally common non-associated chains. Sequencing depth was assumed to be roughly uniform across donors in the presence/absence analyses, though that assumption may not hold. Because HLA typing was unavailable for some donors at each locus, only the typed subset was used in association tests. In this cohort, only TCR beta chains were sequenced, and detectable features were limited by the absence of alpha or paired-chain data. In a later analysis, most CMV-associated TCR beta chains were found to appear HLA-restricted, with HLA associations seemingly driven largely by CMV exposure. A few of the identified cytomegalovirus-associated TCR beta chains were confirmed in vitro to be specific for cytomegalovirus antigens. Over 15 rarely observed V segments, including chromosome 9 orphons, were excluded from the earlier analysis of approximately 600 of the donors because counts were too low. Most TCR sequences were observed very rarely across donors, whereas some public TCRs were present in many individuals. The authors suggested that the approach could potentially be extended to other disease states and immunological phenotypes. Specific HLA alleles were associated with 18,000 or so TCR beta sequences at a false discovery rate of 0.05 in a later analysis. In a later analysis, TCR association rates were found to vary across HLA loci, with the most associated TCRs seen for DRB1 alleles and the fewest for HLA-C alleles. Linkage disequilibrium might explain the correlated functional status among segregating V segments, but an unknown experimental factor could not be excluded. A later analysis reported that several top co-occurrence clusters appeared linked to parvovirus B19, influenza, CMV and Epstein-Barr virus. Cytomegalovirus status was reported to be diagnosed by the classifier with high specificity and sensitivity in both the original and validation cohorts. The only immune exposure information available for the cohort was CMV serostatus. In an earlier analysis of over 550 of the donors, most TCR beta V segments were observed in productive rearrangements about 87% or about 30% of the time, broadly matching IMGT annotations. A later genetic analysis associated a missense DCLRE1C variant with V-gene and J-gene trimming of TCR beta chains, and an independent cohort replicated the association. A further reported finding was that TCR beta sequences accurately predicted the HLA-A and HLA-B alleles for most subjects in the first cohort. A cluster of highly shared sequence variants was judged likely to represent a technical artifact of the sequencing pipeline.

Receptors were amplified or captured by the immunoSEQ multiplex PCR assay. For the multiplex PCR, a mixture combining 60 forward primers for TCR Vbeta segments and 13 reverse primers for TCR Jbeta segments was used. Amplification of the CDR3 region of rearranged TCR beta genes was performed with a multiplex PCR assay on genomic DNA. On the Illumina HiSeq System, the amplified TCR beta libraries were sequenced as 87-base-pair reads. As for the authors' bioinformatics: In a later analysis, some 80 million unique TCR beta chains were counted across the 650 to 750 repertoires, and some 10 million of these chains were shared by at least two donors. A nearest-neighbor algorithm error-corrected the raw reads and collapsed the reads into unique sequences, merging closely related sequences to remove PCR and sequencing errors. Alignment of CDR3 sequences to IMGT reference sequences was used to assign V, D and J gene segments. Each retained sequence needed at least a six-nucleotide match to both a V gene segment and a J gene segment. A rearrangement counted as productive if the CDR3 had no stop codons and remained in frame with V and J, and every other rearrangement counted as non-productive. Following IMGT convention, CDR3 was defined as the stretch from the second conserved V-encoded cysteine up to the conserved J-encoded phenylalanine. The earlier analysis of 550 to 650 of the donors excluded any sequence lacking an unambiguous match to a single V gene segment. An earlier analysis of fewer than 650 of the donors classified V segments as functional when productive rearrangements were above 56.7% and as segregating when the standard deviation between donors was above 5%. To diagnose cytomegalovirus status from the catalog of TCR beta chain sequences, a statistical classification framework was built. In a later analysis, V and J genes were assigned by comparing TCR nucleotide sequences against IMGT/GENE-DB human TR gene sequences. The TCRdist pipeline was used in a later analysis to assign CDR3 sequences and most-parsimonious VDJ recombination scenarios. In a later analysis, every TCR beta chain was defined by the combination of its CDR3 amino acid sequence and its V-gene family, and reads without a unique V-gene family were dropped. As a way to deal with suspected cross-contamination and a sequencing artifact, a later analysis dropped hundreds of nucleotide sequences that were highly shared and had low generation probability. For each public chain, a later analysis derived a clonal expansion index from normalized ranks of inferred template counts within each repertoire. In a later analysis, generation probabilities were computed with a VDJ recombination model fitted to out-of-frame rearrangements, and the resulting probabilities were checked against IGoR. Hypergeometric tests were used in a later analysis to score TCR-TCR, TCR-HLA and TCR-CMV co-occurrence, with a repertoire-size bias correction applied to the TCR pairs. A later analysis estimated false discovery rates by permuting HLA or CMV assignments 20 times. In a later analysis, co-occurring TCRs were grouped using DBSCAN, with TCRdist sequence similarity added in when clustering inside HLA-allele-positive subsets. Repertoires with fewer than 30,000 or more than 120,000 public chains, plus five repertoires with anomalous nucleotide sharing, were excluded from co-occurrence clustering. The clones in this table, taken by TCRdb from immuneACCESS, are in-frame only. Not every clone is retained; where verified, under half of the shortfall comes from an unresolved V gene, and the cause of the rest is unknown. V and J calls and clone size are given by that table; D and trimming were obtained from the DNA. This sample holds some 38,000 clones; over 40% were observed only once. Of the sample, more than 5% falls within the top ten clones.

Trimming accounts for 6 bases at V and 7 bases at J, while the number of junction bases matched to no gene is 4. The CDR3 spans 13 residues, from the cysteine through the phenylalanine. The retained sequence is limited to the CDR3, 39 bases, with the frame set at the first base. According to the germline V gene, CDR1 reads SGHTA and CDR2 reads FQGNSA. The cohort was made up of 666 healthy bone marrow donors. All cohort members were sampled while nominally healthy, although unrecorded immune exposures were likely present. The donor was CMV seropositive and was included in the group of approximately 300 seropositive cohort members. A peripheral blood sample was provided by each donor, and peripheral blood mononuclear cells were used for TCR beta sequencing. Genomic DNA was extracted from the blood cell samples with the Qiagen DNeasy Blood Extraction Kit. For this clone: There is no known antigen for this receptor. It has no much larger one-base neighbor in the sample; base qualities were not kept.

Sequencing used PBMCs. This clonotype was obtained from a woman between 40 and 55 years old in good health and CMV-seropositive. This sequence uses TRBV7-2 and TRBJ2-4; a stretch of 9 junction bases matches TRBD2. The nucleotides read TGTGCCAGCAGACTAGCGGGTTTTAACATTCAGTACTTC. The encoded protein is CASRLAGFNIQYF. Reference TRBV7-2 and TRBJ2-4 proteins supply the regions before and after the CDR3; the full variable domain is: GAGVSQSPSNKVTEKGKDVELRCDPISGHTALYWYRQSLGQGLEFLIYFQGNSAPDKSGLPSDRFSAERTGGSVSTLTIQRTQQEDSAVYLCASRLAGFNIQYFGAGTRLSVL.